The entry that follows covers one TCR beta chain sequence. The read ends 3 residues early relative to the CDR3; the germline J gene fills the gap. This sample is part of a study of T cells in women clearing cervical HPV infection. Study-level background: Cases were women with histologically confirmed HPV16-related CIN3 or worse, including 2 invasive cancers.

The CDR3 runs 17 residues. Germline trimming cut 0 bases from V and 7 bases from J; bases unmatched to any gene: 8. Germline loops: CDR1 SGHRS, CDR2 YFSETQ. Clones were sequenced by immunoSEQ multiplex PCR, and TCRdb holds only the in-frame ones, with some missing. The listing contains 25,000 or so clones. The chain recombines TRBV5-1 with TRBJ2-1; 12 bases fit TRBD2. The sequenced sample consisted of blood buffy coat. The clonotype originates from a woman aged 18-69 years with a cervical HPV16 infection that either progressed to CIN3+ or cleared (not recorded which). The CDR3 protein is CASSLAPSGGARNEQFF. The CDR3 DNA, read in part, is TGCGCCAGCAGCTTGGCCCCTAGCGGGGGGGCCAGGAATGAG.